This T cell receptor (beta chain) was sequenced during a study of T cells of healthy individuals. This CDR3 spans 18 amino acids. CDR1 is MDHEN, CDR2 SYDVKM, per germline. V lost 7 bases to trimming and J lost 6 bases; unmatched junction nucleotides: 16. TCRdb processed the 5' RACE reads anew with MiXCR; each CDR3 protein has one entry. The top ten clones hold approximately 6% of a sample with more than 85,000 distinct CDR3 sequences, around 17% of them seen once. The chain employs TRBV28 and TRBJ2-2, with TRBD1 matching over 11 bases. The sequence derives from a human donor in good health. This CDR3 is CASTPVRRDRGFPGELFF. The CDR3 region has the DNA TGTGCCAGCACCCCAGTACGTAGGGACAGGGGGTTTCCCGGGGAGCTGTTTTTT.